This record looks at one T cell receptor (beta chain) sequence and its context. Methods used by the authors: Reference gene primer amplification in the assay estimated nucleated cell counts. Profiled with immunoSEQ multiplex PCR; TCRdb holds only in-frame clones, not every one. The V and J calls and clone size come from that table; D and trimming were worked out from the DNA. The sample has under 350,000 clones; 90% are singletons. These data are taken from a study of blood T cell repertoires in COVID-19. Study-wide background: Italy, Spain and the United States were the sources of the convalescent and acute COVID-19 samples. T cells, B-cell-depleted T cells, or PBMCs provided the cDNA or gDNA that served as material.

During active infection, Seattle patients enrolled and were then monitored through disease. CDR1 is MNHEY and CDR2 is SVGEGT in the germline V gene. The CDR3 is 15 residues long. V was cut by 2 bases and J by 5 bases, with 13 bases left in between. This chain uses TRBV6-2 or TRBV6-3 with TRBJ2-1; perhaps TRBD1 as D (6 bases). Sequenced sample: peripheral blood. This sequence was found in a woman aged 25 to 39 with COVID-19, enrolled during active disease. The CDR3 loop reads CASSYPRGIDNEQFF. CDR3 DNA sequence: TGTGCCAGCAGTTACCCCAGGGGAATAGACAATGAGCAGTTCTTC.